This is a list of T cell receptor beta chains from one sample in a study of T cell responses to AZD1222 COVID-19 vaccine. The repertoire was sequenced with immunoSEQ multiplex PCR; TCRdb's copy has only in-frame clones and lacks some. The table records some 100,000 clones, around 84% of them present only once. Specimen: peripheral blood, collected 28 days after the second AZD1222 dose. The source of these receptors is an adult who received the AZD1222 COVID-19 vaccine. CDR3s include the opening cysteine and the closing phenylalanine or tryptophan. The D gene is left open where the match is weak. Where a row states a size, it is once, few, many or the class of an expanded clone; other rows omit it.

cdr3_length: 16
d_call: TRBD2
clone_size: -
v_call: TRBV4-1
j_call: TRBJ2-5
cdr3_nt: TGCGCCAGCAGCCAGGGCCTTCGGGGGGGCCAAGAGACCCAGTACTTC
cdr3_aa: CASSQGLRGGQETQYF

cdr3_length: 14
d_call: TRBD1
clone_size: -
v_call: TRBV29-1
j_call: TRBJ1-4
cdr3_nt: TGCAGCGTTGAAATAACAGGGGGCGGTGAAAAACTGTTTTTT
cdr3_aa: CSVEITGGGEKLFF

cdr3_length: 17
d_call: TRBD1
clone_size: few
v_call: TRBV3-1/TRBV3-2
j_call: TRBJ2-2
cdr3_nt: TGTGCCAGCAGCCAAGATACGACAGGGGGGTGGGCCGGGGAGCTGTTTTTT
cdr3_aa: CASSQDTTGGWAGELFF

cdr3_length: 15
d_call: -
clone_size: -
v_call: TRBV6-1
j_call: TRBJ1-5
cdr3_nt: TGTGCCAGCAGTGAAAGTGGCGAGGTCCTTCAGCCCCAGCATTTT
cdr3_aa: CASSESGEVLQPQHF

cdr3_length: 11
d_call: -
clone_size: once
v_call: TRBV6-6
j_call: TRBJ2-5
cdr3_nt: TGTGCCGTTGGGCCCCAAGAGACCCAGTACTTC
cdr3_aa: CAVGPQETQYF

cdr3_length: 14
d_call: -
clone_size: few
v_call: TRBV2
j_call: TRBJ2-2
cdr3_nt: TGTGCCAGCAGGGAAACTAGCATGTCCGGGGAGCTGTTTTTT
cdr3_aa: CASRETSMSGELFF

cdr3_length: 11
d_call: -
clone_size: -
v_call: TRBV7-9
j_call: TRBJ1-3
cdr3_nt: TGTGCCATCCATTTTGGAAACACCATATATTTT
cdr3_aa: CAIHFGNTIYF

cdr3_length: 15
d_call: -
clone_size: -
v_call: TRBV25-1
j_call: TRBJ2-3
cdr3_nt: TGTGCCAGCAGTGGTGGATCCCGGAGCACAGATACGCAGTATTTT
cdr3_aa: CASSGGSRSTDTQYF

cdr3_length: 13
d_call: -
clone_size: many
v_call: TRBV5-1
j_call: TRBJ1-2
cdr3_nt: TGCGCCAGCAGCTTGCTTCCCGGGGGCGGCTACACCTTC
cdr3_aa: CASSLLPGGGYTF

cdr3_length: 16
d_call: TRBD1
clone_size: -
v_call: TRBV19
j_call: TRBJ2-1
cdr3_nt: TGTGCCAGTAGTTCGCGACAGGGGGCGTTAGACAATGAGCAGTTCTTC
cdr3_aa: CASSSRQGALDNEQFF

cdr3_length: 15
d_call: -
clone_size: -
v_call: TRBV19
j_call: TRBJ2-1
cdr3_nt: TGTGCCAGTAGTATATGGGGTTCAGGGGGGAATGAGCAGTTCTTC
cdr3_aa: CASSIWGSGGNEQFF

cdr3_length: 15
d_call: -
clone_size: -
v_call: TRBV28
j_call: TRBJ2-7
cdr3_nt: TGTGCCAGCACCCCTCCGTCAACAAACCTTCCCGAGCAGTACTTC
cdr3_aa: CASTPPSTNLPEQYF

cdr3_length: 12
d_call: -
clone_size: -
v_call: TRBV9
j_call: TRBJ2-2
cdr3_nt: TGTGCCAGCAGACAGAACACCGGGGAGCTGTTTTTT
cdr3_aa: CASRQNTGELFF

cdr3_length: 15
d_call: -
clone_size: -
v_call: TRBV28
j_call: TRBJ2-7
cdr3_nt: TGTGCCAGCAGTTTGGGGACTCCTATCAATTACGAGCAGTACTTC
cdr3_aa: CASSLGTPINYEQYF

cdr3_length: 15
d_call: TRBD1
clone_size: -
v_call: TRBV7-2
j_call: TRBJ2-1
cdr3_nt: TGTGCCAGCAGCATAGCCCGCACAGGGGGCTATGAGCAGTTCTTC
cdr3_aa: CASSIARTGGYEQFF

cdr3_length: 14
d_call: -
clone_size: -
v_call: TRBV6-5
j_call: TRBJ1-6
cdr3_nt: TGTGCCAGCAGTTACTCAATCTATAATTCACCCCTCCACTTT
cdr3_aa: CASSYSIYNSPLHF

cdr3_length: 16
d_call: -
clone_size: -
v_call: TRBV5-6
j_call: TRBJ1-2
cdr3_nt: TGTGCCAGCAGCCCGAATGGCCCGGCACTTAACTATGGCTACACCTTC
cdr3_aa: CASSPNGPALNYGYTF

cdr3_length: 13
d_call: -
clone_size: -
v_call: TRBV20-1
j_call: TRBJ2-3
cdr3_nt: TGCAGTGCTAGTGAGACGAGGACAGATACGCAGTATTTT
cdr3_aa: CSASETRTDTQYF

cdr3_length: 13
d_call: -
clone_size: -
v_call: TRBV19
j_call: TRBJ1-5
cdr3_nt: TGTGCCAGCTCTGATTATAGCAATCAGCCCCAGCATTTT
cdr3_aa: CASSDYSNQPQHF

cdr3_length: 14
d_call: TRBD1
clone_size: -
v_call: TRBV2
j_call: TRBJ1-1
cdr3_nt: TGTGCCAGCAGTATGGGACAGATGAACACTGAAGCTTTCTTT
cdr3_aa: CASSMGQMNTEAFF

cdr3_length: 15
d_call: -
clone_size: -
v_call: TRBV12-5
j_call: TRBJ2-7
cdr3_nt: TGTGCTAGTGGTTTGGTTCCCGGGCCCTCCTACGAGCAGTACTTC
cdr3_aa: CASGLVPGPSYEQYF

cdr3_length: 15
d_call: -
clone_size: -
v_call: TRBV7-2
j_call: TRBJ2-1
cdr3_nt: TGTGCCAGCAGCTTAGCTAGCGGTGCCTACAATGAGCAGTTCTTC
cdr3_aa: CASSLASGAYNEQFF

cdr3_length: 11
d_call: -
clone_size: -
v_call: TRBV6-6
j_call: TRBJ2-7
cdr3_nt: TGTGCCAGCAGTCTAGCAGGGAGGCAGTACTTC
cdr3_aa: CASSLAGRQYF

cdr3_length: 14
d_call: TRBD1
clone_size: -
v_call: TRBV9
j_call: TRBJ2-2
cdr3_nt: TGTGCCAGCAGCGTTACAGGGGACACCGGGGAGCTGTTTTTT
cdr3_aa: CASSVTGDTGELFF

cdr3_length: 17
d_call: TRBD2
clone_size: -
v_call: TRBV7-6
j_call: TRBJ2-5
cdr3_nt: TGTGCCAGCAGCTCCCCGGGGGAAGCGGGGGGTAGGGAGACCCAGTACTTC
cdr3_aa: CASSSPGEAGGRETQYF

cdr3_length: 13
d_call: TRBD1
clone_size: -
v_call: TRBV30
j_call: TRBJ1-6
cdr3_nt: TGTGCCTGGAGGAGACAGGGAAATTCACCCCTCCACTTT
cdr3_aa: CAWRRQGNSPLHF

cdr3_length: 15
d_call: -
clone_size: -
v_call: TRBV7-3
j_call: TRBJ2-2
cdr3_nt: TGTGCCAGCAGCCTGGGACTCGCGAACACCGGGGAGCTGTTTTTT
cdr3_aa: CASSLGLANTGELFF

cdr3_length: 18
d_call: TRBD2
clone_size: once
v_call: TRBV11-3
j_call: TRBJ2-1
cdr3_nt: TGTGCCAGCAGCTTATCAATACGGCTAGCGGGAGGAAACGATGAGCAGTTCTTC
cdr3_aa: CASSLSIRLAGGNDEQFF

cdr3_length: 13
d_call: -
clone_size: few
v_call: TRBV7-2
j_call: TRBJ2-3
cdr3_nt: TGTGCCAGCAGCTTTCACCGCTTGAATACGCAGTATTTT
cdr3_aa: CASSFHRLNTQYF

cdr3_length: 15
d_call: TRBD1
clone_size: -
v_call: TRBV13
j_call: TRBJ1-2
cdr3_nt: TGTGCCAGCAGCTTAGGGACAGGGGCTAACTATGGCTACACCTTC
cdr3_aa: CASSLGTGANYGYTF

cdr3_length: 16
d_call: -
clone_size: -
v_call: TRBV4-3
j_call: TRBJ1-5
cdr3_nt: TGCGCCAGCAGCCAAGATGTCCTTAGAGGAGATCAGCCCCAGCATTTT
cdr3_aa: CASSQDVLRGDQPQHF

cdr3_length: 15
d_call: -
clone_size: -
v_call: TRBV9
j_call: TRBJ2-7
cdr3_nt: TGTGCCAGCCGCTCTGGGAGACAGAGCTCCTACGAGCAGTACTTC
cdr3_aa: CASRSGRQSSYEQYF

cdr3_length: 15
d_call: -
clone_size: -
v_call: TRBV9
j_call: TRBJ1-2
cdr3_nt: TGTGCCAGCAGCACCCAACTGCAGTCTAACTATGGCTACACCTTC
cdr3_aa: CASSTQLQSNYGYTF

cdr3_length: 18
d_call: TRBD1
clone_size: -
v_call: TRBV7-2
j_call: TRBJ1-3
cdr3_nt: TGTGCCAGCAGCCCAGGCCTCGGAAGACAGGGCTCTGGAAACACCATATATTTT
cdr3_aa: CASSPGLGRQGSGNTIYF

cdr3_length: 16
d_call: TRBD1
clone_size: -
v_call: TRBV5-1
j_call: TRBJ2-1
cdr3_nt: TGCGCCAGCAGCTCATCCGGGACAGCCTCCTACAATGAGCAGTTCTTC
cdr3_aa: CASSSSGTASYNEQFF

cdr3_length: 13
d_call: -
clone_size: once
v_call: TRBV19
j_call: TRBJ2-5
cdr3_nt: TGTGCCAGTAGTCCCGGAGTCGGGGAGACCCAGTACTTC
cdr3_aa: CASSPGVGETQYF